The 32 T cell receptor beta chains listed next were all sequenced from one sample in a study of T-cell memory formation after mild COVID-19. MiXCR, applied by TCRdb to the 5' RACE reads, yields one record per CDR3 protein. Here the sample spans around 300,000 distinct CDR3 sequences, about an eighth being singletons. Material for sequencing was PBMCs or a T cell subset sorted from them (not recorded which). The receptors were sampled from a man aged 18 to 35 who had mild COVID-19 (a few samples of this study predate the infection). Cell type and time point are not known.

This clonotype was counted between two and nine times. This rearrangement joins TRBV7-9 to TRBJ1-5; TRBD1 matches at 10 bases. CDR1 is SEHNR, CDR2 FQNEAQ, per germline (reference sequence). The J segment lost 6 bases and the V segment lost 5 bases, leaving 4 bases of the junction unmatched. The CDR3 is 14 residues long. CDR3 coding DNA: TGTGCCAGCAGCCCGGGACAGGGGATTCAGCCCCAGCATTTT. It is translated as CASSPGQGIQPQHF.

The J gene is TRBJ1-1, the V gene TRBV20-1; D not certain. The CDR3 is made up of 13 amino acids. Germline lookup yields CDR1 DFQATT and CDR2 SNEGSKA (reference sequence). The V end was cut by 5 bases, the J end by 4 bases, with 14 bases between. The CDR3 reads CSAWRSAGTEAFF. CDR3 sequence (DNA): TGCAGTGCTTGGCGGAGCGCCGGCACTGAAGCTTTCTTT.

The chain is built from TRBV4-1 and TRBJ2-5; 11 bases are a match to TRBD2. Germline CDR1 and CDR2: MGHRA and YSYEKL. The CDR3 runs to 18 residues. V lost 0 bases to trimming and J lost 2 bases; unmatched junction nucleotides: 8. CDR3 residues: CASSQERLAGGPQETQYF. As DNA, the CDR3 is TGCGCCAGCAGCCAAGAAAGGCTAGCGGGGGGCCCTCAAGAGACCCAGTACTTC.

The V gene is TRBV11-2, the J gene TRBJ2-7; possible D gene TRBD2, 6 bases. CDR1 SGHAT and CDR2 FQNNGV come from the germline V gene. This CDR3 is built from 16 residues. V was clipped by 1 base and J by 6 bases, with 19 bases between them. The CDR3 protein is CASSLAPGVGYGEQYF. The CDR3 DNA is TGTGCCAGCAGCTTAGCCCCGGGGGTAGGTTACGGCGAGCAGTACTTC.

Only a few counts were recorded for this clonotype. The V and J genes are TRBV5-1 and TRBJ1-1; D is perhaps TRBD1 (6 bases). The CDR3 contains 14 residues. V was cut by 3 bases and J by 4 bases, with 13 bases left in between. CDR1 and CDR2 (germline): SGHRS, YFSETQ. The CDR3 sequence is CASSSGAPSTEAFF. Here the CDR3 DNA reads TGCGCCAGCAGCTCGGGGGCTCCCAGCACTGAAGCTTTCTTT.

This clonotype showed up just a few times. J is TRBJ2-7 and V is TRBV7-2; D gene uncertain. The CDR3 runs to 12 residues. Looked up from germline, CDR1 is SGHTA and CDR2 is FQGNSA. The V end lost 5 bases, the J end lost 1 base, and 6 bases lay between the germline ends. The CDR3 DNA follows: TGTGCCAGCAGCCCCGTATCCTACGAGCAGTACTTC. Its protein is CASSPVSYEQYF.

This clonotype has a handful of counts. The rearrangement links TRBV6-5 to TRBJ1-3; D is ambiguous. Germline V lookup: CDR1 MNHEY, CDR2 SVGAGI. The ends were cut back, 0 bases at V and 0 bases at J, with 15 bases in the middle. This CDR3 spans 18 amino acids. The CDR3 DNA sequence: TGTGCCAGCAGTTACTCGACATCCGCGGCAACCTCTGGAAACACCATATATTTT. Translating gives CASSYSTSAATSGNTIYF.

The V call is TRBV7-6, the J call TRBJ1-2, with 10 bases identical to TRBD1. Germline assignment: CDR1 SGHVS and CDR2 FNYEAQ. J lost 8 bases, V lost 5 bases, and 8 bases had no gene match. This CDR3 is built from 14 residues. For the CDR3, the DNA is TGTGCCAGCAGCAACGTCGACAGGGGGCGAGGCTACACCTTC. This gives the protein CASSNVDRGRGYTF.

The chain joins TRBV7-2 to TRBJ2-5, with TRBD2 identical over 8 bases. Per germline, CDR1 SGHTA and CDR2 FQGNSA. V trimming: 4 bases; J trimming: 0 bases; junction bases outside the gene matches: 7. This CDR3 is 16 amino acids long. The CDR3 DNA reads TGTGCCAGCAGCTACCAAGCGGGGGTCAACCAAGAGACCCAGTACTTC. As protein: CASSYQAGVNQETQYF. Drawing the rest from reference TRBV7-2 and TRBJ2-5, the complete variable domain is GAGVSQSPSNKVTEKGKDVELRCDPISGHTALYWYRQSLGQGLEFLIYFQGNSAPDKSGLPSDRFSAERTGGSVSTLTIQRTQQEDSAVYLCASSYQAGVNQETQYFGPGTRLLVL.

This clonotype was detected a few times. The chain combines TRBV7-9 with TRBJ2-1; 9 positions match TRBD1. CDR1 and CDR2 (germline): SEHNR, FQNEAQ (reference sequence). The CDR3 covers 16 residues. Unmatched junction bases numbered 14, after V lost 7 bases and J lost 7 bases. This CDR3 is CASTQRGGQGNNEQFF. The CDR3 nucleotides are TGTGCCAGCACCCAACGTGGGGGACAGGGTAATAATGAGCAGTTCTTC. Filled out from reference TRBV7-9 and TRBJ2-1, the complete variable domain reads DTGVSQNPRHKITKRGQNVTFRCDPISEHNRLYWYRQTLGQGPEFLTYFQNEAQLEKSRLLSDRFSAERPKGSFSTLEIQRTEQGDSAMYLCASTQRGGQGNNEQFFGPGTRLTVL.

The V gene is TRBV4-1, the J gene TRBJ1-6; 7 positions match TRBD1. J lost 9 bases, V lost 1 base, and 9 bases had no gene match. Looked up from germline, CDR1 is MGHRA and CDR2 is YSYEKL. The CDR3 totals 16 residues. The CDR3 DNA sequence: TGCGCCAGCAGCCAAGCGCCGGGACAGCTCGGTTCACCCCTCCACTTT. Protein sequence: CASSQAPGQLGSPLHF.

A few counts support this clonotype. The V gene is TRBV4-3, the J gene TRBJ2-7; D is undetermined. Germline V lookup: CDR1 LGHNA, CDR2 YSLEER. V was clipped by 1 base and J by 3 bases, with 25 bases between them. This CDR3 spans 19 amino acids. CDR3 amino acids: CASSQAVDVLGPRDYEQYV. The CDR3 DNA reads as TGCGCCAGCAGCCAAGCAGTCGACGTTTTGGGTCCAAGAGACTACGAGCAGTACGTC.

In its sample, this clonotype was seen a few times. V is TRBV7-3 and J is TRBJ2-5; D perhaps matches TRBD1 (5 bases). CDR3 length: 15 amino acids. With 5 bases removed from V and 5 bases from J, the gap between germline ends came to 18 bases. CDR1 SGHTA and CDR2 FQGTGA come from the germline V gene. The CDR3 is CASSQTGPYGETQYF. CDR3 DNA sequence: TGTGCCAGCAGCCAAACAGGACCGTACGGGGAGACCCAGTACTTC.

In this sample, this clonotype turned up a few times. V and J are TRBV5-1 and TRBJ2-3; D is unresolved. V lost 5 bases to trimming and J lost 4 bases, with 11 bases between them. Germline V gives CDR1 SGHRS, CDR2 YFSETQ. The CDR3 sequence is 13 residues long. This CDR3 is CASRESTSDTQYF. CDR3 nucleotide sequence: TGCGCCAGCAGGGAAAGCACCTCAGATACGCAGTATTTT.

The V and J genes are TRBV5-5 and TRBJ1-1; D remains unclear. The germline V gene encodes CDR1 SGHKS and CDR2 YYEKEE (reference sequence). The ends were cut back, 4 bases at V and 0 bases at J, with 7 bases in the middle. The CDR3 covers 13 residues. CDR3 protein: CASSASVNTEAFF. Here the CDR3 DNA reads TGTGCCAGCAGCGCCTCAGTGAACACTGAAGCTTTCTTT. The whole variable domain, filled in from reference TRBV5-5 and TRBJ1-1, reads DAGVTQSPTHLIKTRGQQVTLRCSPISGHKSVSWYQQVLGQGPQFIFQYYEKEERGRGNFPDRFSARQFPNYSSELNVNALLLGDSALYLCASSASVNTEAFFGQGTRLTVV.

The V and J genes are TRBV28 and TRBJ1-2; a possible D gene is TRBD1 (5 bases). The CDR3 length is 13 residues. Germline V gene lookup returns CDR1 MDHEN and CDR2 SYDVKM. V lost 8 bases, J lost 6 bases, and 16 bases lay in between. CDR3 nucleotide sequence: TGTGCCAGCGGACAACTACACGGGAATGGCTACACCTTC. Translating gives CASGQLHGNGYTF.

The chain has TRBV7-2 and TRBJ2-5; perhaps TRBD1 as D (6 bases). The CDR3 runs 13 residues. Germline V gives CDR1 SGHTA, CDR2 FQGNSA. V dropped 5 bases and J dropped 3 bases, with 10 bases sitting between them. Written as DNA, the CDR3 is TGTGCCAGCAGCCAAAACAGGGAAGAGACCCAGTACTTC. Amino acid sequence: CASSQNREETQYF.

This clonotype was observed many times. This chain uses TRBV7-2 with TRBJ2-3; D remains ambiguous. Per germline, CDR1 SGHTA and CDR2 FQGNSA. This CDR3 region has 14 residues. V was cut by 5 bases and J by 3 bases, with 12 bases left in between. CDR3 loop: CASSPIVGTDTQYF. The CDR3 bases are TGTGCCAGCAGCCCTATAGTGGGGACAGATACGCAGTATTTT. Using reference TRBV7-2 and TRBJ2-3 for the parts outside the CDR3, the full variable domain is GAGVSQSPSNKVTEKGKDVELRCDPISGHTALYWYRQSLGQGLEFLIYFQGNSAPDKSGLPSDRFSAERTGGSVSTLTIQRTQQEDSAVYLCASSPIVGTDTQYFGPGTRLTVL.

J is TRBJ2-7 and V is TRBV23-1; 7 bases are shared with TRBD1. TRBV23-1 has ORF status, its function being uncertain. J gave up 5 bases and V 8 bases, and 9 bases lay outside the gene matches. The CDR3 runs 13 residues. The CDR3 DNA reads as TGCGCCAGCGCCGACAGGGTGCAGGACGAGCAGTACTTC. It yields the protein CASADRVQDEQYF.

This clonotype appeared a few times. V usage is TRBV3-1 and J usage is TRBJ2-2, with 7 nucleotides matching TRBD1. The V segment lost 5 bases and the J segment 8 bases; nucleotides outside the gene matches: 5. The CDR3 loop spans 13 amino acids. Germline V CDR1 and CDR2: LGHDT, YNNKEL (reference sequence). In DNA, the CDR3 is TGTGCCAGCAGCACGGGGACAGCTGGGGAGCTGTTTTTT. Encoded protein: CASSTGTAGELFF. Looking up the rest from reference TRBV3-1 and TRBJ2-2 gives the full variable domain: DTAVSQTPKYLVTQMGNDKSIKCEQNLGHDTMYWYKQDSKKFLKIMFSYNNKELIINETVPNRFSPKSPDKAHLNLHINSLELGDSAVYFCASSTGTAGELFFGEGSRLTVL.

J is TRBJ1-2 and V is TRBV12-5; D may be TRBD1 (6 bases). The V gene lost 2 bases and the J gene lost 1 base, with 11 bases spanning the gap. The CDR3 loop spans 15 amino acids. CDR1 is LGHNT and CDR2 is FRNRAP in the germline V gene. As DNA, the CDR3 is TGTGCTAGTGGTTTGTTTGCAGGGGATAACTATGGCTACACCTTC. Amino acids: CASGLFAGDNYGYTF.

This clonotype was counted ten times or more. The chain combines TRBV4-3 with TRBJ2-3; perhaps TRBD1 as D (5 bases). With 1 base removed from V and 3 bases from J, the gap between germline ends came to 8 bases. Germline-derived CDR1 and CDR2 are LGHNA and YSLEER. This CDR3 contains 14 residues. The CDR3 nucleotides are TGCGCCAGCAGCCAAGCGACAGAGACAGATACGCAGTATTTT. Translated, it gives CASSQATETDTQYF.

This clonotype was seen a few times. The genes are TRBV19 and TRBJ1-2; D is unclear. The CDR3 extends over 11 amino acids. From germline, CDR1 is LNHDA and CDR2 SQIVND (reference sequence). V shed 6 bases and J shed 3 bases, with 5 bases lying between them. CDR3: CASSSHYGYTF. As DNA, the CDR3 is TGTGCCAGTAGCTCCCACTATGGCTACACCTTC.

Only one count was recorded for this clonotype. This sequence joins TRBV7-2 and TRBJ2-6; D remains ambiguous. Germline CDR1 and CDR2: SGHTA and FQGNSA. The CDR3 runs 16 residues. With 3 bases removed from V and 4 bases from J, the gap between germline ends came to 13 bases. The CDR3 DNA follows: TGTGCCAGCAGCTTCCGCCAGCTTTCGGGGGCCAACGTCCTGACTTTC. This translates into CASSFRQLSGANVLTF.

This clonotype was seen more than once but under ten times. V is TRBV6-6 and J is TRBJ1-6; D is ambiguous. CDR3 size: 13 residues. V was pared by 2 bases and J by 8 bases, with 7 bases between. Germline loops: CDR1 MNHNY, CDR2 SVGAGI (reference sequence). This chain's CDR3 is CASSYQKDSPLHF. CDR3 DNA sequence: TGTGCCAGCAGTTACCAGAAGGATTCACCCCTCCACTTT.

This clonotype was counted at least ten times. The rearrangement links TRBV5-1 to TRBJ2-7; D is unclear. V was clipped by 8 bases and J by 3 bases, with 18 bases between them. Germline V gene lookup returns CDR1 SGHRS and CDR2 YFSETQ. The CDR3 contains 14 residues. CDR3 nucleotide sequence: TGCGCCAGTGCAGGAAACGAGGCGCTCTACGAGCAGTACTTC. Its translation: CASAGNEALYEQYF.

A few counts support this clonotype. This chain links TRBV4-2 with TRBJ2-3; tentative D call: TRBD2 (6 bases). Germline V gene data show CDR1 as LGHNA and CDR2 as YNFKEQ. The CDR3 spans 17 residues. The V end lost 0 bases, the J end lost 0 bases, and 13 bases lay between the germline ends. The CDR3 spells CASSQDGAGSSTDTQYF. DNA of the CDR3: TGTGCCAGCAGCCAAGACGGAGCGGGTTCTAGCACAGATACGCAGTATTTT.

This clonotype was counted a few times. The CDR3 is CSANMGGGNYGYTF. The CDR3 region has the DNA TGCAGTGCTAATATGGGGGGAGGTAACTATGGCTACACCTTC. V usage is TRBV20-1 and J usage is TRBJ1-2; perhaps TRBD1 as D (5 bases). CDR3 length: 14 residues. The V gene lost 4 bases and the J gene lost 1 base, with 13 bases spanning the gap. The germline V gene has CDR1 DFQATT and CDR2 SNEGSKA (reference sequence).

In this sample, this clonotype turned up a few times. The chain links TRBV29-1 to TRBJ2-4; TRBD1 matches 8 bases. V gave up 3 bases and J gave up 4 bases; unmatched junction bases: 14. Germline CDR1 reads SQVTM; CDR2 reads ANQGSEA. This CDR3 spans 17 amino acids. The CDR3 bases are TGCAGCGTTGAGGTGAAACAACCGGGACAGGTTAAAAACATTCAGTACTTC. This codes for CSVEVKQPGQVKNIQYF.

The CDR3 spells CASSLGPDTDEQYF. CDR3 in DNA: TGCGCCAGCAGCCTCGGACCCGACACCGACGAGCAGTACTTC. The V gene is TRBV5-1, the J gene TRBJ2-7; D gene unclear. Germline V lookup: CDR1 SGHRS, CDR2 YFSETQ. Trimming cost V 4 bases and J 5 bases, with 16 bases left between them. The CDR3 has 14 amino acids.

This clonotype came up a few times. This rearrangement joins TRBV9 to TRBJ2-3, with D possibly being TRBD2 (6 bases). CDR1 and CDR2 (germline): SGDLS, YYNGEE. CDR3 length: 15 residues. Trimming removed 0 bases from V and 3 bases from J, with 11 bases in between. The CDR3 region is CASSVAGGVTDTQYF. The CDR3 DNA sequence: TGTGCCAGCAGCGTAGCGGGCGGGGTGACAGATACGCAGTATTTT.

The chain couples TRBV11-2 to TRBJ1-1; maybe TRBD1 (6 bases). CDR1 and CDR2 from the germline V gene are SGHAT and FQNNGV. The CDR3 sequence is 15 residues long. V lost 4 bases and J 1 base, leaving 13 bases between the germline ends. CDR3 region: CASSYGQRTNTEAFF. The CDR3 DNA follows: TGTGCCAGCAGCTACGGACAGCGGACGAACACTGAAGCTTTCTTT.